This T cell receptor beta chain was observed in a study of CD8+CD57+ T cells in acquired aplastic anemia. About the study: Average DNA yield from sorted CD4+ and CD8+ cells was approximately 3 ug. Study-wide results and limits: Controls and patients did not differ significantly in CD8+ Simpson's diversity.

The CDR3 consists of 16 residues. Per the germline V gene, CDR1 is SGHVS and CDR2 is FNYEAQ. The J segment lost 9 bases and the V segment lost 4 bases, leaving 8 bases of the junction unmatched. The TCR beta profiling, which covered VDJ combination and CDR3 sequence, was carried out using genomic DNA as the template. TCRdb reprocessed the reads via MiXCR and lists one record per CDR3 protein. This table holds more than 250,000 distinct CDR3 sequences, approximately 55% found once. This clonotype has just a few counts. Its antigen is not known. The sequenced sample consisted of sorted CD4+, CD8+, or CD8+CD57+ T cells (not recorded which) from PBMCs. This receptor was obtained from a human donor with severe aplastic anemia or a healthy control (not recorded which). The chain links TRBV7-6 to TRBJ2-1; 14 bases fit TRBD2. The CDR3 DNA reads as TGTGCCAGCAGCTCACTGACTAGCGGGGGGGCGAGTGAGCAGTTCTTC. Translation: CASSSLTSGGASEQFF.